This T cell receptor beta chain was identified during a study of cytomegalovirus exposure and HLA in healthy donors. As to this clone: What it binds is unknown.

The CDR3 consists of 15 residues. Trimming pared 0 bases from V and 4 bases from J, leaving 10 bases between. Germline V gives CDR1 ENHRY, CDR2 SYGVKD. The study, taken as a whole, reports: Researchers catalogued approximately 160 TCR beta chains as cytomegalovirus-associated.

13 Jbeta primers and 60 Vbeta primers were used for the PCR. The assay was immunoSEQ multiplex PCR, and TCRdb's table has in-frame clones only and misses some. The profile shows some 120,000 clones, 55% to 80% of them singletons. The sequenced sample was PBMCs. The chain employs TRBV10-3 and TRBJ1-3; the D gene is possibly TRBD1 (5 bases). This receptor was taken from a woman between 25 and 40 years old in good health and CMV-seronegative. CDR3 coding DNA: TGTGCCATCAGTGAGTCTACAGGATTAGGAAACACCATATATTTT. Translated: CAISESTGLGNTIYF.